Below, 29 T cell receptor beta chains from the same sample are listed, as sequenced in a study of T cell repertoires in cytomegalovirus infection. TCRdb recomputed calls from the reads with MiXCR, one row per CDR3 protein. The sample comprises 80,000 to 90,000 distinct CDR3 sequences, roughly half of which are singletons, and over 90% rests with the top ten. These receptors' targets are unknown. The material sequenced was CD8+ T cells from cultured PBMCs, taken from culture after CMV antigen stimulation. These receptors were taken from a human donor in good health (CMV status not recorded). Some clones in this sample may be carry-over from other donors' samples.

This sequence joins TRBV3-1 and TRBJ2-1; D unresolved. V was clipped by 4 bases and J by 5 bases, with 12 bases between them. Germline CDR1 LGHDT, CDR2 YNNKEL (reference sequence). The CDR3 sequence is 14 residues long. The CDR3 DNA follows: TGTGCCAGCAGCCTCCAAGCAGAAAACAATGAGCAGTTCTTC. Amino acid sequence: CASSLQAENNEQFF.

This clonotype was seen a few times. The V and J genes are TRBV11-2 and TRBJ2-7; the D gene is possibly TRBD2 (5 bases). V lost 5 bases and J 3 bases, leaving 20 bases between the germline ends. Per the germline V gene, CDR1 is SGHAT and CDR2 is FQNNGV. The CDR3 has 16 amino acids. As DNA, the CDR3 is TGTGCCAGCAGCCACATCTTGGGGAGACAAAACTACGAGCAGTACTTC. This codes for CASSHILGRQNYEQYF. Based on the CDR3 plus reference TRBV11-2 and TRBJ2-7, the full variable domain is EAGVAQSPRYKIIEKRQSVAFWCNPISGHATLYWYQQILGQGPKLLIQFQNNGVVDDSQLPKDRFSAERLKGVDSTLKIQPAKLEDSAVYLCASSHILGRQNYEQYFGPGTRLTVT.

This clonotype was found a few times. The chain combines TRBV6-4 with TRBJ2-3; D is possibly TRBD2 (6 bases). Germline lookup yields CDR1 MRHNA and CDR2 SNTAGT. The CDR3 is 15 amino acids. Trimming took 2 bases from V and 1 from J, leaving 10 bases between them. CDR3 sequence (DNA): TGTGCCAGCAGTGACGGGACGGGGGGCACAGATACGCAGTATTTT. The encoded protein is CASSDGTGGTDTQYF.

CDR3: CASGRSYNEQFF. The CDR3 DNA reads as TGTGCTAGTGGTAGATCCTACAATGAGCAGTTCTTC. This chain joins TRBV12-5 and TRBJ2-1, with D hard to call. Germline V gives CDR1 LGHNT, CDR2 FRNRAP. V shed 5 bases and J shed 1 base, with 3 bases lying between them. The CDR3 runs 12 residues.

This clonotype was recorded a few times. The genes are TRBV6-4 and TRBJ2-2; D gene uncertain. Germline V gene lookup returns CDR1 MRHNA and CDR2 SNTAGT. Trimming took 1 base from V and 1 from J, leaving 4 bases between them. CDR3 length equals 14 residues. The CDR3 reads CASSDFGNTGELFF. The CDR3 nucleotides read TGTGCCAGCAGTGACTTTGGGAACACCGGGGAGCTGTTTTTT.

V and J are TRBV20-1 and TRBJ1-1, with D unclear. The CDR3 runs to 15 residues. V lost 5 bases and J 1 base, leaving 17 bases between the germline ends. CDR1 and CDR2 from the germline V gene are DFQATT and SNEGSKA (reference sequence). In nucleotides, the CDR3 is TGCAGTGCTTTAACCATTTCCTGGGGGAACACTGAAGCTTTCTTT. Residues: CSALTISWGNTEAFF.

This chain uses TRBV7-9 with TRBJ2-3; no definite D call. Trimming took 5 bases from V and 3 from J, leaving 9 bases between them. Germline assignment: CDR1 SEHNR and CDR2 FQNEAQ (reference sequence). The length of the CDR3 is 13 residues. The CDR3 spells CASSHGHTDTQYF. The CDR3 DNA reads TGTGCCAGCAGCCATGGTCATACAGATACGCAGTATTTT.

The chain combines TRBV6-5 with TRBJ2-7, with D perhaps TRBD2 (5 bases). Germline CDR1 and CDR2: MNHEY and SVGAGI. The CDR3 runs 12 residues. Trimming left V 6 bases short and J 7 bases short, with 13 bases between. The CDR3 here is CASRKTGNEQYF. Here the CDR3 DNA reads TGTGCCAGCAGAAAAACCGGGAATGAGCAGTACTTC.

This clonotype is a singleton in its sample. The chain joins TRBV15 to TRBJ1-1; tentative D call: TRBD1 (5 bases). The germline gives CDR1 LNHNV, CDR2 YYDKDF (reference sequence). The CDR3 length is 14 residues. The V end was cut by 1 base, the J end by 1 base, with 7 bases between. The CDR3 here is CATSRVQGNTEAFF. CDR3 in DNA: TGTGCCACCAGCAGAGTTCAGGGGAACACTGAAGCTTTCTTT. Filled out from reference TRBV15 and TRBJ1-1, the complete variable domain reads DAMVIQNPRYQVTQFGKPVTLSCSQTLNHNVMYWYQQKSSQAPKLLFHYYDKDFNNEADTPDNFQSRRPNTSFCFLDIRSPGLGDTAMYLCATSRVQGNTEAFFGQGTRLTVV.

The genes are TRBV7-9 and TRBJ2-3; 8 bases line up with TRBD2. With V trimmed by 10 bases and J by 3 bases, 6 bases remained unmatched. This CDR3 is built from 13 residues. Germline CDR1 SEHNR, CDR2 FQNEAQ (reference sequence). The CDR3 loop is CAISGGLTDTQYF. The CDR3, as DNA: TGTGCCATCTCGGGGGGGCTGACAGATACGCAGTATTTT.

The CDR3 sequence: CASSLQQGIDGYTF. CDR3 in DNA: TGTGCCAGCAGCTTACAACAGGGTATCGATGGCTACACCTTC. This chain links TRBV7-9 with TRBJ1-2, with D possibly being TRBD1 (6 bases). V dropped 2 bases and J dropped 6 bases, with 13 bases sitting between them. Germline V lookup: CDR1 SEHNR, CDR2 FQNEAQ (reference sequence). The CDR3 is 14 residues long.

J is TRBJ2-7 and V is TRBV11-2; 9 nucleotides match TRBD1. J was trimmed by 4 bases and V by 3 bases; bases with no gene match: 7. CDR1 and CDR2 from the germline V gene are SGHAT and FQNNGV. This CDR3 region has 15 residues. In DNA form, the CDR3 reads TGTGCCAGCAGCTTCCACGGACAGGGGTTTTACGAGCAGTACTTC. It codes for CASSFHGQGFYEQYF. Full variable domain (remainder filled in from reference TRBV11-2 and TRBJ2-7): EAGVAQSPRYKIIEKRQSVAFWCNPISGHATLYWYQQILGQGPKLLIQFQNNGVVDDSQLPKDRFSAERLKGVDSTLKIQPAKLEDSAVYLCASSFHGQGFYEQYFGPGTRLTVT.

The V call is TRBV4-1, the J call TRBJ1-1; D unresolved. Germline lookup yields CDR1 MGHRA and CDR2 YSYEKL. This CDR3 spans 14 amino acids. The ends were cut back, 1 base at V and 5 bases at J, with 11 bases in the middle. CDR3 sequence (DNA): TGCGCCAGCAGCCAAGGAATCAGAGGTACTGAAGCTTTCTTT. This gives the protein CASSQGIRGTEAFF.

This clonotype came up a few times. The chain couples TRBV7-6 to TRBJ2-1; a possible D gene is TRBD1 (6 bases). This CDR3 spans 11 amino acids. V lost 7 bases and J lost 5, with 6 bases in between. Germline V CDR1 and CDR2: SGHVS, FNYEAQ. DNA for the CDR3: TGTGCCAGCAAGGGGGACAATGAGCAGTTCTTC. Encoded protein: CASKGDNEQFF.

The gene calls are TRBV4-1 and TRBJ2-7; D remains unclear. In germline, CDR1 is MGHRA, CDR2 YSYEKL. The CDR3 is 16 residues long. With 0 bases removed from V and 3 bases from J, the gap between germline ends came to 15 bases. The CDR3 here is CASSQDRTGPDYEQYF. As DNA, the CDR3 is TGCGCCAGCAGCCAAGATCGGACCGGTCCAGACTACGAGCAGTACTTC.

The rearrangement links TRBV7-3 to TRBJ2-3; 9 positions agree with TRBD1. The CDR3 extends over 14 amino acids. The germline gives CDR1 SGHTA, CDR2 FQGTGA. With 8 bases clipped from V and 4 bases from J, the junction kept 7 bases outside the gene matches. The chain's CDR3 is CASAKGQGPDTQYF. CDR3 coding DNA: TGTGCCAGCGCAAAGGGACAGGGTCCAGATACGCAGTATTTT.

This chain joins TRBV28 and TRBJ2-2; possibly TRBD1 for D (5 bases). The CDR3 totals 12 residues. Germline CDR1 MDHEN, CDR2 SYDVKM. The V end was cut by 10 bases, the J end by 3 bases, with 9 bases between. CDR3: CAILQDTGELFF. The CDR3 bases are TGTGCCATCCTACAGGACACCGGGGAGCTGTTTTTT. The variable domain in full, with the rest retrieved from reference TRBV28 and TRBJ2-2, is DVKVTQSSRYLVKRTGEKVFLECVQDMDHENMFWYRQDPGLGLRLIYFSYDVKMKEKGDIPEGYSVSREKKERFSLILESASTNQTSMYLCAILQDTGELFFGEGSRLTVL.

The chain has TRBV2 and TRBJ2-3, with TRBD2 as a possible D gene (6 bases). The CDR3 loop spans 15 amino acids. Germline V gene data show CDR1 as SNHLY and CDR2 as FYNNEI. Trimming took 5 bases from V and 4 from J, leaving 16 bases between them. This chain's CDR3 is CASSRPSASPDTQYF. CDR3 DNA sequence: TGTGCCAGCAGTCGCCCTAGCGCCTCCCCAGATACGCAGTATTTT.

V usage is TRBV9 and J usage is TRBJ2-7; either TRBD1 or TRBD2 may fit D (5 bases each). This CDR3 is 15 amino acids long. V was clipped by 1 base and J by 1 base, with 12 bases between them. In germline, CDR1 is SGDLS, CDR2 YYNGEE. The CDR3 loop is CASSVSGTSSYEQYF. CDR3 coding DNA: TGTGCCAGCAGCGTATCGGGGACGTCTTCCTACGAGCAGTACTTC.

V is TRBV10-3 and J is TRBJ1-3; D gene unclear. V lost 2 bases and J lost 1, with 12 bases in between. There are 16 residues in the CDR3. CDR1 and CDR2 (germline): ENHRY, SYGVKD. The CDR3 sequence is CAISEGNPGSGNTIYF. The CDR3 DNA is TGTGCCATCAGTGAGGGGAACCCTGGATCTGGAAACACCATATATTTT.

This chain links TRBV12-3 or TRBV12-4 with TRBJ1-5; perhaps TRBD1 as D (5 bases). V lost 2 bases and J 5 bases, leaving 10 bases between the germline ends. The CDR3 is 14 residues long. The CDR3 nucleotides are TGTGCCAGCAGTTTAAAAGGGGCCCATCAGCCCCAGCATTTT. Its protein is CASSLKGAHQPQHF.

V and J are TRBV28 and TRBJ2-7; TRBD2 matches at 13 bases. Germline V CDR1 and CDR2: MDHEN, SYDVKM. This CDR3 spans 16 amino acids. V shed 4 bases and J 4 bases; nucleotides not matched to a gene: 7. CDR3 loop: CASSSLAGGPKYEQYF. The DNA of the CDR3 is TGTGCCAGCAGTTCACTAGCGGGAGGGCCGAAATACGAGCAGTACTTC.

This clonotype was counted between two and nine times. The chain joins TRBV28 to TRBJ2-7, with TRBD2 matching 9 bases. V lost 5 bases, J lost 4 bases, and 9 bases stayed unmatched. Germline CDR1 MDHEN, CDR2 SYDVKM. The CDR3 runs to 15 residues. CDR3 in amino acids: CASSVTSGVEYEQYF. In DNA form, the CDR3 reads TGTGCCAGCAGTGTGACTAGCGGCGTAGAATACGAGCAGTACTTC.

The gene calls are TRBV28 and TRBJ1-1, with a weak D call TRBD1 (5 bases). V dropped 5 bases and J dropped 11 bases, with 15 bases sitting between them. The CDR3 covers 12 residues. CDR1 MDHEN and CDR2 SYDVKM come from the germline V gene. The CDR3 DNA reads as TGTGCCAGCAGTCCCTCCAGGGTGGAGGCTTTCTTT. Protein: CASSPSRVEAFF. Drawing the rest from reference TRBV28 and TRBJ1-1, the complete variable domain is DVKVTQSSRYLVKRTGEKVFLECVQDMDHENMFWYRQDPGLGLRLIYFSYDVKMKEKGDIPEGYSVSREKKERFSLILESASTNQTSMYLCASSPSRVEAFFGQGTRLTVV.

This chain joins TRBV30 and TRBJ1-2, with D possibly being TRBD1 (6 bases). CDR1 and CDR2 from the germline V gene are GTSNPN and SVGIG (reference sequence). The CDR3 runs to 13 residues. V lost 2 bases, J lost 2 bases, and 9 bases lay in between. The CDR3 reads CAWSTTGNYGYTF. DNA for the CDR3: TGTGCCTGGAGTACCACAGGGAACTATGGCTACACCTTC. The complete variable domain, with remaining parts taken from reference TRBV30 and TRBJ1-2, reads SQTIHQWPATLVQPVGSPLSLECTVEGTSNPNLYWYRQAAGRGLQLLFYSVGIGQISSEVPQNLSASRPQDRQFILSSKKLLLSDSGFYLCAWSTTGNYGYTFGSGTRLTVV.

The J gene is TRBJ2-1, the V gene TRBV7-6, with TRBD2 as a possible D gene (5 bases). The germline CDR1 and CDR2 sequences are SGHVS and FNYEAQ. There are 15 residues in the CDR3. V lost 3 bases and J lost 0, with 9 bases in between. CDR3 in amino acids: CASSFAGSSYNEQFF. DNA of the CDR3: TGTGCCAGCAGCTTTGCGGGTAGCTCCTACAATGAGCAGTTCTTC. Filled out from reference TRBV7-6 and TRBJ2-1, the complete variable domain reads GAGVSQSPRYKVTKRGQDVALRCDPISGHVSLYWYRQALGQGPEFLTYFNYEAQQDKSGLPNDRFSAERPEGSISTLTIQRTEQRDSAMYRCASSFAGSSYNEQFFGPGTRLTVL.

The chain recombines TRBV6-1 with TRBJ2-7; D tentatively reads TRBD1 or TRBD2 (7 bases each). Trimming cost V 10 bases and J 2 bases, with 15 bases left between them. The CDR3 sequence is 13 residues long. CDR1 is MNHNS, CDR2 SASEGT, per germline. The DNA for the CDR3 is TGTGCCACCATGGGGAGGGGGCCCTACGAGCAGTACTTC. Its translation is CATMGRGPYEQYF.

This clonotype was picked up many times. The gene calls are TRBV7-9 and TRBJ2-1, with D possibly matching TRBD1 (6 bases). The CDR3 loop spans 15 amino acids. Germline CDR1 reads SEHNR; CDR2 reads FQNEAQ (reference sequence). Trimming removed 2 bases at V and 2 bases at J, with 10 bases between. The CDR3 spells CASSLRTETYNEQFF. CDR3 DNA sequence: TGTGCCAGCAGCTTACGGACAGAGACCTACAATGAGCAGTTCTTC.

This clonotype has more than one count but fewer than ten. This sequence joins TRBV2 and TRBJ1-2; perhaps TRBD1 as D (6 bases). Germline V CDR1 and CDR2: SNHLY, FYNNEI. V lost 7 bases to trimming and J lost 6 bases, with 21 bases between them. The CDR3 is 15 residues long. CDR3 residues: CASTANLRTAHGYTF. For the CDR3, the DNA is TGTGCCAGCACTGCCAACCTTCGGACAGCTCATGGCTACACCTTC.